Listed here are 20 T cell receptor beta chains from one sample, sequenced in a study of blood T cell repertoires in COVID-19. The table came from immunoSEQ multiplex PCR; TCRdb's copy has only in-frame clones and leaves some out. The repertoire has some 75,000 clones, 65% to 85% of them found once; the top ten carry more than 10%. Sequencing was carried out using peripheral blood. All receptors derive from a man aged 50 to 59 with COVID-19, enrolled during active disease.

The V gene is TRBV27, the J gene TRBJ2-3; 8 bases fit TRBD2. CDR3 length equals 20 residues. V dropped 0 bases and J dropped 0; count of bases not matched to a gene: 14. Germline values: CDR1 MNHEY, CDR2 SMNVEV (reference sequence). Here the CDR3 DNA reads TGTGCCAGCAGTTTATCTTTCGGGGGGGTCGGGGGACTTAGCACAGATACGCAGTATTTT. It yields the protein CASSLSFGGVGGLSTDTQYF.

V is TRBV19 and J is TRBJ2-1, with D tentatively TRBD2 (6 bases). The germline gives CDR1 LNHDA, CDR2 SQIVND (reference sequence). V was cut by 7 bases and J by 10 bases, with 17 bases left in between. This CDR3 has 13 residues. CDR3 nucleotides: TGTGCCAGTACCCAACCCCCGGGGAGGGAGCAGTTCTTC. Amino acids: CASTQPPGREQFF.

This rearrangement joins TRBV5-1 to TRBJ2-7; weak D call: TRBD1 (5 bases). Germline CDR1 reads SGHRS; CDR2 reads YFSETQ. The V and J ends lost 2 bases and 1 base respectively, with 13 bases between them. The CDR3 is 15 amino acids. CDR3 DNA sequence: TGCGCCAGCAGCTTAGGGGCCCAGGGATCCTACGAGCAGTACTTC. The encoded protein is CASSLGAQGSYEQYF.

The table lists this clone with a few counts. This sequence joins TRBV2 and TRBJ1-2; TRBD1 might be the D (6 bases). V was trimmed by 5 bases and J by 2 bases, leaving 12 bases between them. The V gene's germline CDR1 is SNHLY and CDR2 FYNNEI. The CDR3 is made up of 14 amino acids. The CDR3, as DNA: TGTGCCAGCAGTTCACAGGGATCGAACTATGGCTACACCTTC. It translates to CASSSQGSNYGYTF.

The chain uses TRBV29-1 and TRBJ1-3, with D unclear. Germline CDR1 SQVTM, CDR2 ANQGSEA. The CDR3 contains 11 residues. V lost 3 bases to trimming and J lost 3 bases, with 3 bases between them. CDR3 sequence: CSVESGNTIYF. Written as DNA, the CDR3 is TGCAGCGTTGAGAGTGGAAACACCATATATTTT.

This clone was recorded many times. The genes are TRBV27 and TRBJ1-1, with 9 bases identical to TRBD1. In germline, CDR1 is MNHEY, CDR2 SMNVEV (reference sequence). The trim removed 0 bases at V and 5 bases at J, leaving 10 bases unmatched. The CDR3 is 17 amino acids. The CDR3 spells CASSLSPGQGSSTEAFF. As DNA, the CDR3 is TGTGCCAGCAGTTTATCGCCGGGACAGGGTTCTTCAACTGAAGCTTTCTTT.

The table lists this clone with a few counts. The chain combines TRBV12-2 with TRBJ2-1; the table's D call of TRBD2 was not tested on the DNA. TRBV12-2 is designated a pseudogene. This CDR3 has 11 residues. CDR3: CANPGLGEQFF. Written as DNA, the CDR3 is TGTGCAAACCCGGGACTAGGGGAGCAGTTCTTC.

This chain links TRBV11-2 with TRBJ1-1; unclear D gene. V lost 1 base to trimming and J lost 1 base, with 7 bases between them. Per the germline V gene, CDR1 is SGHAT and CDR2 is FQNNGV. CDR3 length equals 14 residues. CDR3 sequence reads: CASSLGPTNTEAFF. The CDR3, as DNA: TGTGCCAGCAGCTTAGGGCCCACGAACACTGAAGCTTTCTTT. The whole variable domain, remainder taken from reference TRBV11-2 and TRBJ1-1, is EAGVAQSPRYKIIEKRQSVAFWCNPISGHATLYWYQQILGQGPKLLIQFQNNGVVDDSQLPKDRFSAERLKGVDSTLKIQPAKLEDSAVYLCASSLGPTNTEAFFGQGTRLTVV.

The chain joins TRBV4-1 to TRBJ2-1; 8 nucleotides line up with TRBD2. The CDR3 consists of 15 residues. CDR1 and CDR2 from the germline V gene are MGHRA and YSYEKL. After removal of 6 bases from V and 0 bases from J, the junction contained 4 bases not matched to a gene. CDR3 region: CASRRSGSSYNEQFF. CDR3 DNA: TGCGCCAGCAGAAGGAGCGGGAGCTCCTACAATGAGCAGTTCTTC.

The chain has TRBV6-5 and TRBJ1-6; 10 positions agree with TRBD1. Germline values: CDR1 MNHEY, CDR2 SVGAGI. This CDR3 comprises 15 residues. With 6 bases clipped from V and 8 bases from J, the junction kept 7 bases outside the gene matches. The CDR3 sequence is CASRDGTGVYSPLHF. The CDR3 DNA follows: TGTGCCAGCAGGGACGGGACAGGGGTATATTCACCCCTCCACTTT.

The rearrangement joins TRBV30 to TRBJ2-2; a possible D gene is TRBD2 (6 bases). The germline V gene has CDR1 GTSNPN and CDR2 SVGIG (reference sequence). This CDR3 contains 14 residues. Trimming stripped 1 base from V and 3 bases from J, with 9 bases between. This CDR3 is CAWSDSGYTGELFF. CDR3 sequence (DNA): TGTGCCTGGAGTGATAGCGGATACACCGGGGAGCTGTTTTTT.

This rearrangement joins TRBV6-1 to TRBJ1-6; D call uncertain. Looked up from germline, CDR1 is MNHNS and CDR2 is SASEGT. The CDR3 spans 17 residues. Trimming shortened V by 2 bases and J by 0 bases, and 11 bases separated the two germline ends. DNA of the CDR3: TGTGCCAGCAGTGAACCACCAGCGTACTCCTATAATTCACCCCTCCACTTT. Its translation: CASSEPPAYSYNSPLHF.

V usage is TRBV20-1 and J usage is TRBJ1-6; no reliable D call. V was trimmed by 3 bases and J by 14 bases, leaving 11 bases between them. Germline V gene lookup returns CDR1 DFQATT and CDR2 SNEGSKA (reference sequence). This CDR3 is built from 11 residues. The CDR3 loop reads CSARVADSLHF. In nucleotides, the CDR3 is TGCAGTGCTAGGGTGGCAGACTCCCTCCACTTT.

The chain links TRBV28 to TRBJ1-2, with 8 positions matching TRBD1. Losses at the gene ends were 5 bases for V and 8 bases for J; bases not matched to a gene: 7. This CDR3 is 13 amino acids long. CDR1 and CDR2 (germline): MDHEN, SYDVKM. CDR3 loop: CASSPGQGPGYTF. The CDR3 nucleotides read TGTGCCAGCAGTCCTGGACAGGGACCCGGCTACACCTTC.

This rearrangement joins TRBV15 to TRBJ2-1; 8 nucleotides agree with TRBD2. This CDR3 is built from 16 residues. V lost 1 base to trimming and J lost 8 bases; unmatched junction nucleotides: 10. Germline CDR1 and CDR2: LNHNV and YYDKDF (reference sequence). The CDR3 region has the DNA TGTGCCACCAGCAGAGGCGACGGGAGGGGGGTAGATGAGCAGTTCTTC. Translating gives CATSRGDGRGVDEQFF.

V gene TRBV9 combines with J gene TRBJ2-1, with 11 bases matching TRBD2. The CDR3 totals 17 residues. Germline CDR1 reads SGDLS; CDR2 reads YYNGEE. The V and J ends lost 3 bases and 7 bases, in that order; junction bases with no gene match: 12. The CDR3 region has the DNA TGTGCCAGCAGCGACGCACTAGCGGGGGCGACGAGGAATGAGCAGTTCTTC. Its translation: CASSDALAGATRNEQFF.

This CDR3 reads CASRGQENTEAFF. In DNA, the CDR3 is TGTGCCAGCAGGGGACAGGAAAACACTGAAGCTTTCTTT. The V and J genes are TRBV12-3 or TRBV12-4 and TRBJ1-1; 8 bases align to TRBD1. The J segment lost 2 bases and the V segment lost 6 bases, leaving 2 bases of the junction unmatched. The CDR3 spans 13 residues.

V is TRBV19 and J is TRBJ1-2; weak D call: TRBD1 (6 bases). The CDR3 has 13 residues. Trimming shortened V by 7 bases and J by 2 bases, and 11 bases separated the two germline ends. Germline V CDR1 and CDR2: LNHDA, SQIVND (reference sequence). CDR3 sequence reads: CASTVGQNYGYTF. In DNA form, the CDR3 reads TGTGCCAGTACCGTCGGACAGAACTATGGCTACACCTTC.

The chain's CDR3 is CASSRYRGEAMNTEAFF. The CDR3 DNA reads TGTGCCAGCTCACGGTACAGGGGAGAGGCGATGAACACTGAAGCTTTCTTT. The chain uses TRBV18 and TRBJ1-1; 7 bases are shared with TRBD1. Per germline, CDR1 KGHSH and CDR2 LQKENI. The CDR3 is made up of 17 amino acids. Trimming at V came to 4 bases and at J to 0 bases, leaving 11 bases not matched to a gene.

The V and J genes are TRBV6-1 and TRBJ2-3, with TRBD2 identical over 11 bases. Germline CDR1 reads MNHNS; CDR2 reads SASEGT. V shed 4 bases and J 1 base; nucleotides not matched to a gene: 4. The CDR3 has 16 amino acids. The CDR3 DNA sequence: TGTGCCAGCAGTGCTACTAGCGGGAGCGGCACAGATACGCAGTATTTT. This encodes CASSATSGSGTDTQYF.